This record looks at one TCR beta chain sequence and its context. Its antigen is unknown. These data come from a study of OX40 agonist ivuxolimab in advanced cancers. Study background: Three patients got partial responses; one had hepatocellular carcinoma and two had cutaneous melanoma.

The CDR3 spans 13 residues. The V end was cut by 6 bases, the J end by 3 bases, with 15 bases between. Germline V CDR1 and CDR2: SQVTM, ANQGSEA. General study results and limits: Among patients with partial responses at 0.1-3.0 mg/kg, clonal expansion was among the lowest.

Produced via immunoSEQ multiplex PCR; TCRdb's table is partial and in-frame only. The sample lists tens of thousands of clones; around 93% were seen once. The V and J genes are TRBV29-1 and TRBJ2-7, with D uncertain. The sequence was collected from an adult with an advanced solid tumor such as melanoma, head and neck, liver or kidney cancer. This specimen was CD4+ or CD8+ T cells sorted from blood, taken in a trial of the OX40 agonist ivuxolimab. CDR3 in amino acids: CSVTDGTVYEQYF. CDR3 bases: TGCAGCGTCACGGACGGTACAGTCTACGAGCAGTACTTC.